A single sample is the source of the 11 T cell receptor beta chains below, sequenced in a study of metastatic and nonmetastatic thyroid tumors. TCRdb reprocessed the PCR reads via MiXCR. The table has about 20,000 clones, under 30% seen once; the top ten hold approximately 25%. No patient received treatment before thyroid surgery. The sample comprised tumor tissue. The receptors stem from a male donor with papillary thyroid cancer or a benign thyroid nodule (not recorded which). Some clones in this sample may be carry-over from other donors' samples.

This clone appeared many times. A read error may be the cause here, since a much bigger clone is one base away. The rearrangement links TRBV14 to TRBJ1-2; possibly TRBD1 for D (5 bases). Germline loops: CDR1 SGHDN, CDR2 FVKESK. CDR3 length: 17 amino acids. V lost 3 bases and J lost 1, with 18 bases in between. CDR3 nucleotide sequence: TGTGCCAGCAGCCATACCCCCGGGGCATGTGATAACTATGGCTACACCTTC. Its protein is CASSHTPGACDNYGYTF.

This clone was counted at least ten times. The CDR3 DNA is TGTGCCAGCAGCCAAGCAGGGGGCACAGATACGCAGTATTTT. This encodes CASSQAGGTDTQYF. The V gene is TRBV7-9, the J gene TRBJ2-3; the D gene is possibly TRBD1 (6 bases). This CDR3 comprises 14 residues. Per germline, CDR1 SEHNR and CDR2 FQNEAQ (reference sequence). V was cut by 5 bases and J by 1 base, with 10 bases left in between.

This chain joins TRBV5-1 and TRBJ2-7; TRBD1 might be the D (6 bases). The CDR3 extends over 18 amino acids. Germline CDR1 reads SGHRS; CDR2 reads YFSETQ. V was cut by 4 bases and J by 5 bases, with 28 bases left in between. CDR3 DNA: TGCGCCAGCAGCATACTACCTCGGGACACCCTGGAAATGAACGAGCAGTACTTC. Translating it yields CASSILPRDTLEMNEQYF.

This clone is medium-sized in the sample. The V gene is TRBV30, the J gene TRBJ2-7; 9 bases map to TRBD1. The CDR3 spans 15 residues. Germline loops: CDR1 GTSNPN, CDR2 SVGIG (reference sequence). Trimming removed 4 bases from V and 0 bases from J; junction bases left unmatched: 7. The CDR3 DNA is TGTGCCTGGAAGGACAGGGGACACGTCTCCTACGAGCAGTACTTC. Residues: CAWKDRGHVSYEQYF.

The table lists this clone with many counts. CDR3 DNA sequence: TGTGCCAGCAGCTTAGGGGCCATTACTAGGGGCAATGAGCAGTTCTTC. It specifies CASSLGAITRGNEQFF. The chain couples TRBV11-2 to TRBJ2-1; D assignment may be TRBD1 or TRBD2 (5 bases each). Deletions cut 1 base from V and 6 bases from J, with 16 bases between. Germline V gene sequence: CDR1 SGHAT, CDR2 FQNNGV. The CDR3 is 16 residues long.

In nucleotides, the CDR3 is TGTGCCATCCGGGGGGACACTGAAGCTTTCTTT. This gives the protein CAIRGDTEAFF. This chain links TRBV10-3 with TRBJ1-1, with TRBD1 as a possible D gene (5 bases). V shed 8 bases and J shed 3 bases, with 7 bases lying between them. From germline, CDR1 is ENHRY and CDR2 SYGVKD. There are 11 residues in the CDR3.

The chain combines TRBV20-1 with TRBJ2-7, with 7 positions matching TRBD2. The V and J ends lost 1 base and 2 bases, in that order; junction bases with no gene match: 8. Per germline, CDR1 DFQATT and CDR2 SNEGSKA (reference sequence). The CDR3 spans 15 residues. CDR3 region: CSARGHLAEPYEQYF. CDR3 bases: TGCAGTGCTAGAGGGCATCTAGCGGAACCCTACGAGCAGTACTTC.

The sample holds a few counts of this clone. The rearrangement links TRBV6-1 to TRBJ2-7, with 7 bases that match TRBD1. The CDR3 spans 14 residues. In germline, CDR1 is MNHNS, CDR2 SASEGT. V was clipped by 7 bases and J by 2 bases; unmatched bases: 8. CDR3 bases: TGTGCCAGCACTACATTACAGGGGCCCTACGAGCAGTACTTC. Protein product: CASTTLQGPYEQYF.

This clone is categorized as medium-sized. Other DNA sequences within the sample encode an identical CDR3. V is TRBV6-1 and J is TRBJ2-5; the match to TRBD1 covers 10 bases. Germline-derived CDR1 and CDR2 are MNHNS and SASEGT. The CDR3 has 16 amino acids. The trim removed 5 bases at V and 1 base at J, leaving 7 bases unmatched. In DNA form, the CDR3 reads TGTGCCAGCAGTAACCCGGACAGGGGGTTCCAAGAGACCCAGTACTTC. It specifies CASSNPDRGFQETQYF.

There are many counts of this clone. The junction shows a germline mismatch at one end, possibly a read error. The genes are TRBV7-3 and TRBJ2-1; maybe TRBD1 (6 bases). The CDR3 has 13 residues. The germline V gene has CDR1 SGHTA and CDR2 FQGTGA. The CDR3 nucleotides are TGTGCCAGCAGCCTAACAGGGTTCGATGAGCAGTTCTTC. Its translation: CASSLTGFDEQFF.

The chain links TRBV28 to TRBJ2-7, with a tentative D call TRBD2 (7 bases). The CDR3 totals 15 residues. V lost 2 bases, J lost 1 base, and 12 bases lay in between. CDR1 and CDR2 from the germline V gene are MDHEN and SYDVKM. Here the CDR3 reads CASSLGRGGSYEQYF. The CDR3 DNA is TGTGCCAGCAGTTTAGGGAGGGGGGGGTCCTACGAGCAGTACTTC. The full variable domain, with the rest looked up from reference TRBV28 and TRBJ2-7, is DVKVTQSSRYLVKRTGEKVFLECVQDMDHENMFWYRQDPGLGLRLIYFSYDVKMKEKGDIPEGYSVSREKKERFSLILESASTNQTSMYLCASSLGRGGSYEQYFGPGTRLTVT.